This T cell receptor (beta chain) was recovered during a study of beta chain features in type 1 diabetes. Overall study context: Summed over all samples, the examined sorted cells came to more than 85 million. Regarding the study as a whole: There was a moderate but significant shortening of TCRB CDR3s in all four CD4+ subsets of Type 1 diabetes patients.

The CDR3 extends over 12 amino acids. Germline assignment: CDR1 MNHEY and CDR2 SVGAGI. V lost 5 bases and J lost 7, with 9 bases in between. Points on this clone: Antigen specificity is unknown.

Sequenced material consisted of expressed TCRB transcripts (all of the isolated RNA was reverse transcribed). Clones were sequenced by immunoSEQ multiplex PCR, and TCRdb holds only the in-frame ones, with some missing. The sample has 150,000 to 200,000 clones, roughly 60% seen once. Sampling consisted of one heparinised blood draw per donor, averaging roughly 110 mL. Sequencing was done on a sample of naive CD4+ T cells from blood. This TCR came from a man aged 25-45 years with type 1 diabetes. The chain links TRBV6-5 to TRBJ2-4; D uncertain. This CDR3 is CASSQLGNIQYF. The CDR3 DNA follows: TGTGCCAGCAGTCAACTGGGTAACATTCAGTACTTC.